These 22 T cell receptor beta chains were sequenced from one sample in a study of regulatory T cells in long-lasting Graves disease. The authors built TCR beta libraries using iRepertoire HTBI primers and Arm-PCR of CDR3 regions. One entry per CDR3 protein results from TCRdb running MiXCR on the multiplex PCR reads. The repertoire holds about 470,000 distinct CDR3 sequences, with approximately 15% as singletons. Time point of the sample: newly diagnosed GD, antithyroid drugs for less than 3 months. TCR sequences were obtained from RNA taken from PBMCs. The sample was also reused in another study, on T cells in Graves' hyperthyroidism and ophthalmopathy.

The material was peripheral blood mononuclear cells (PBMCs), obtained at new diagnosis, from a patient treated with antithyroid drugs. These receptors were collected from a woman aged 25 to 39 with Graves disease.

This clonotype has more than one count but fewer than ten. J is TRBJ2-3 and V is TRBV6-2 or TRBV6-3, with 9 positions matching TRBD2. Losses at the gene ends were 0 bases for V and 0 bases for J; bases not matched to a gene: 4. Germline V gene lookup returns CDR1 MNHEY and CDR2 SVGEGT. The CDR3 sequence is 17 residues long. As DNA, the CDR3 is TGTGCCAGCAGTTACTCCTGGCGGGGGGGTAGCACAGATACGCAGTATTTT. Its protein product is CASSYSWRGGSTDTQYF.

This clonotype was counted ten times or more. For the CDR3, the DNA is TGTGCCAGCAGCCAAGGGTGGCTAGCGCTTCACAATGAGCAGTTCTTC. Protein product: CASSQGWLALHNEQFF. This rearrangement joins TRBV3-1 to TRBJ2-1, with D possibly TRBD2 on 6 matching bases. Germline CDR1 is LGHDT and CDR2 is YNNKEL (reference sequence). Trimming pared 1 base from V and 5 bases from J, leaving 15 bases between. The CDR3 has 16 amino acids.

This clonotype occurred many times. The chain is built from TRBV12-3 or TRBV12-4 and TRBJ2-2, with 8 bases identical to TRBD1. The CDR3 contains 16 residues. The V gene end was trimmed by 2 bases and the J gene end by 2 bases; junction bases not matched to a gene: 4. CDR3 amino acids: CASSLRTGINTGELFF. CDR3 coding DNA: TGTGCCAGCAGTTTACGGACAGGGATCAACACCGGGGAGCTGTTTTTT.

This clonotype turned up a few times. The chain joins TRBV4-1 to TRBJ2-7, with TRBD2 matching 9 bases. Trimming removed 3 bases from V and 4 bases from J; junction bases left unmatched: 7. The CDR3 spans 15 residues. Germline CDR1 and CDR2: MGHRA and YSYEKL. CDR3 DNA: TGCGCCAGCAGCCAGTTAGCGGGAGAGCCATACGAGCAGTACTTC. This gives the protein CASSQLAGEPYEQYF.

This clonotype was seen repeatedly, ten times or more. The chain recombines TRBV27 with TRBJ1-4; D might be TRBD1 (5 bases). Trimming shortened V by 4 bases and J by 0 bases, and 12 bases separated the two germline ends. Germline values: CDR1 MNHEY, CDR2 SMNVEV (reference sequence). This CDR3 has 16 amino acids. CDR3 region: CASSSRDSTTNEKLFF. The CDR3 DNA sequence: TGTGCCAGCAGTTCCCGGGACTCAACAACTAATGAAAAACTGTTTTTT. The full variable domain, in which reference TRBV27 and TRBJ1-4 provide the parts outside the CDR3, is EAQVTQNPRYLITVTGKKLTVTCSQNMNHEYMSWYRQDPGLGLRQIYYSMNVEVTDKGDVPEGYKVSRKEKRNFPLILESPSPNQTSLYFCASSSRDSTTNEKLFFGSGTQLSVL.

This clonotype has a handful of counts. The chain uses TRBV12-5 and TRBJ2-7; the match to TRBD2 covers 7 bases. CDR3 size: 17 residues. Germline V gene lookup returns CDR1 LGHNT and CDR2 FRNRAP. With V trimmed by 3 bases and J by 2 bases, 13 bases remained unmatched. In nucleotides, the CDR3 is TGTGCTAGTGGTTTAAGTAGCGGGTGGAGAGGGACCTACGAGCAGTACTTC. Amino acids: CASGLSSGWRGTYEQYF.

The gene calls are TRBV4-2 and TRBJ2-5; tentatively, D is TRBD1 or TRBD2 (5 bases each). The length of the CDR3 is 15 residues. The germline V gene has CDR1 LGHNA and CDR2 YNFKEQ. Between the trimmed V and J ends, which lost 2 bases and 0 bases, there was a span of 10 bases. The CDR3 region has the DNA TGTGCCAGCAGCCAACCCGGGACGGACCAAGAGACCCAGTACTTC. Its translation: CASSQPGTDQETQYF.

Concerning this clonotype itself: One junction end disagrees with the germline gene, perhaps due to a read error. The J gene is TRBJ2-1, the V gene TRBV13, with TRBD2 matching over 16 bases. The J call could be wrong; TRBJ2-5 is a better fit for the DNA end. Germline CDR1 is PRHDT and CDR2 is FYEKMQ (reference sequence). The CDR3 runs to 17 residues. The CDR3 DNA is TGTGCCAGCAGCGTAGGGACTAGCGGGAGGGCACGAGAGACCCAGTACTTC. This translates into CASSVGTSGRARETQYF.

The V call is TRBV7-9, the J call TRBJ1-4, with D hard to call. Trimming shortened V by 2 bases and J by 3 bases, and 7 bases separated the two germline ends. CDR3 length: 14 residues. The V gene's germline CDR1 is SEHNR and CDR2 FQNEAQ (reference sequence). The CDR3 region is CASSLQQSNEKLFF. The CDR3 coding sequence is TGTGCCAGCAGCTTACAACAGTCTAATGAAAAACTGTTTTTT.

The gene calls are TRBV9 and TRBJ2-1; 12 bases agree with TRBD2. CDR1 and CDR2 from the germline V gene are SGDLS and YYNGEE. The CDR3 has 16 amino acids. Germline trimming cut 4 bases from V and 9 bases from J; bases unmatched to any gene: 11. CDR3 sequence (DNA): TGTGCCAGCAGCTCGGGCCCGGGACTAGCGGGCGGTGAGCAGTTCTTC. Translating it yields CASSSGPGLAGGEQFF.

The V gene is TRBV19, the J gene TRBJ1-5; D gene unclear. Germline lookup yields CDR1 LNHDA and CDR2 SQIVND (reference sequence). The V gene lost 3 bases and the J gene lost 5 bases, with 8 bases spanning the gap. The CDR3 length is 13 residues. The CDR3 DNA follows: TGTGCCAGTAGTATCGAGAGACATCAGCCCCAGCATTTT. Encoded protein: CASSIERHQPQHF.

Of note for this clonotype: One end of the junction fails to match germline, which may point to a read error. This sequence joins TRBV6-1 and TRBJ1-5; D is undetermined. Germline CDR1 reads MNHNS; CDR2 reads SASEGT. The CDR3 has 13 amino acids. In nucleotides, the CDR3 is TGTGCCAGCAGTCAAACGGGCAAGCAGCCCCAGCATTTT. Amino acid sequence: CASSQTGKQPQHF.

The sample holds many counts of this clonotype. The gene calls are TRBV12-3 or TRBV12-4 and TRBJ2-1, with 11 bases lining up with TRBD2. V was clipped by 5 bases and J by 9 bases; unmatched bases: 9. CDR3 length equals 15 residues. The CDR3 DNA follows: TGTGCCAGCAGTCAAACTAGCGGGAGAGTTGGTGAGCAGTTCTTC. This translates into CASSQTSGRVGEQFF.

This clonotype was seen many times. The chain combines TRBV5-8 with TRBJ2-1; the D call may be TRBD1 or TRBD2 (5 bases each). This CDR3 region has 15 residues. Trimming pared 2 bases from V and 2 bases from J, leaving 11 bases between. Germline V gives CDR1 SGHTS, CDR2 YDEGEE. The CDR3 DNA is TGTGCCAGCAGCTTCGGGGCCACCGCCTACAATGAGCAGTTCTTC. It codes for CASSFGATAYNEQFF.

This clonotype was seen repeatedly, ten times or more. V gene TRBV30 combines with J gene TRBJ2-1; 9 bases are a match to TRBD2. CDR1 and CDR2 from the germline V gene are GTSNPN and SVGIG (reference sequence). Trimming removed 4 bases from V and 5 bases from J; junction bases left unmatched: 3. The CDR3 has 13 amino acids. CDR3 bases: TGTGCCTGGACCGGGACTAGCAACAATGAGCAGTTCTTC. Amino acids: CAWTGTSNNEQFF. Full variable domain (missing parts from reference TRBV30 and TRBJ2-1): SQTIHQWPATLVQPVGSPLSLECTVEGTSNPNLYWYRQAAGRGLQLLFYSVGIGQISSEVPQNLSASRPQDRQFILSSKKLLLSDSGFYLCAWTGTSNNEQFFGPGTRLTVL.

This clonotype was seen ten or more times. The chain carries TRBV2 and TRBJ2-2; TRBD1 matches 9 bases. V dropped 4 bases and J dropped 7; count of bases not matched to a gene: 4. Germline lookup yields CDR1 SNHLY and CDR2 FYNNEI. The CDR3 is made up of 14 amino acids. DNA of the CDR3: TGTGCCAGCAGTGCACAGGGGGCAGGCGGGGAGCTGTTTTTT. It yields the protein CASSAQGAGGELFF.

This clonotype was counted at least ten times. The chain couples TRBV7-9 to TRBJ1-1; D not certain. The ends were cut back, 8 bases at V and 5 bases at J, with 9 bases in the middle. The CDR3 sequence is 11 residues long. From germline, CDR1 is SEHNR and CDR2 FQNEAQ (reference sequence). The CDR3 DNA sequence: TGTGCCAGCGGCGAAGGAACTGAAGCTTTCTTT. Protein product: CASGEGTEAFF.

Comment on this clonotype: Just one base apart from a much larger clone, this may be a read error. This rearrangement joins TRBV28 to TRBJ2-3, with TRBD1 as a possible D gene (5 bases). The CDR3 runs to 14 residues. Looked up from germline, CDR1 is MDHEN and CDR2 is SYDVKM. This CDR3 reads CASSGPKSTGTQYF. CDR3 DNA: TGTGCCAGCAGTGGCCCTAAATCCACAGGTACGCAGTATTTT. Looking up the rest from reference TRBV28 and TRBJ2-3 gives the full variable domain: DVKVTQSSRYLVKRTGEKVFLECVQDMDHENMFWYRQDPGLGLRLIYFSYDVKMKEKGDIPEGYSVSREKKERFSLILESASTNQTSMYLCASSGPKSTGTQYFGPGTRLTVL.

Concerning this clonotype itself: This may be a read error: a much more frequent sequence differs by one nucleotide. This sequence joins TRBV7-9 and TRBJ2-3; perhaps TRBD2 as D (5 bases). CDR1 is SEHNR, CDR2 FQNEAQ, per germline (reference sequence). This CDR3 has 14 amino acids. The CDR3 DNA reads as TGTGTCAGCAGCCGGAGGAGTAACACAGATACGCAGTATTTT. Encoded protein: CVSSRRSNTDTQYF.

This clonotype appeared a few times. The CDR3 DNA is TGTGCCAGTAGTGGTAGGGCATTAATCGGCGACTATGGCTACACCTTC. As protein: CASSGRALIGDYGYTF. This rearrangement joins TRBV19 to TRBJ1-2; no reliable D call. CDR1 LNHDA and CDR2 SQIVND come from the germline V gene (reference sequence). Trimming shortened V by 5 bases and J by 3 bases, and 19 bases separated the two germline ends. The CDR3 runs 16 residues.

This clonotype was recorded at least ten times. This CDR3 reads CASSLDGQGYRETQYF. CDR3 nucleotide sequence: TGTGCCAGCAGCTTAGATGGACAGGGATATCGGGAGACCCAGTACTTC. The rearrangement joins TRBV11-2 to TRBJ2-5; TRBD1 agrees at 8 bases. This CDR3 region has 16 residues. Germline assignment: CDR1 SGHAT and CDR2 FQNNGV. The V gene end was trimmed by 0 bases and the J gene end by 5 bases; junction bases not matched to a gene: 8.

This clonotype was counted many times. CDR3 sequence: CASSLGTSGTLSSYEQYF. The CDR3, as DNA: TGTGCCAGCAGCCTCGGGACTAGCGGGACCCTCAGCTCCTACGAGCAGTACTTC. The chain joins TRBV7-8 to TRBJ2-7; 13 bases line up with TRBD2. The ends lost 5 bases at V and 0 bases at J; junction bases unmatched: 10. CDR1 is SGHVS and CDR2 is FQNEAQ in the germline V gene. CDR3 length equals 18 residues.